This TCR beta chain derives from a study of T-cell reconstitution after alpha-beta-depleted transplantation in children. J gave up 7 bases and V 6 bases, and 13 bases lay outside the gene matches. Germline assignment: CDR1 SNHLY and CDR2 FYNNEI. This CDR3 spans 16 amino acids. It was with unique molecular identifiers that the TCRbeta library was prepared. One entry per CDR3 protein, called by TCRdb with MiXCR from the PCR reads. The top ten clones hold less than 15% of a sample with around 490,000 distinct CDR3 sequences, about an eighth of them seen once. This clonotype turned up a few times. Its antigen is unknown. Study results and caveats: Once a year had passed after transplant, T-cell counts and diversity came mostly from newly produced T cells. About two months after transplant, alpha-beta T cells reportedly came from several hundred expanded graft clones.

This receptor was taken from a female patient aged 2 to 10 who had a stem cell transplant for aplastic anemia, so the T cells may come from the graft donor. The sequencing used PBMCs, mostly from graft donor cells, collected 180 days after TCRalphabeta/CD19-depleted stem cell transplant. The chain is built from TRBV2 and TRBJ2-1, with 9 bases matching TRBD1. CDR3 in amino acids: CASRPVGDRVPNEQFF. The DNA of the CDR3 is TGTGCCAGCAGGCCTGTGGGGGACAGGGTCCCAAATGAGCAGTTCTTC.